Detailed here is one T cell receptor (beta chain). The sample is drawn from a study of blood T cell repertoires in COVID-19. The overall study: From the United States, Italy and Spain came samples of acute and convalescent COVID-19. The cDNA or gDNA used as material had been derived from T cells, B-cell-depleted T cells, or PBMCs.

V shed 5 bases and J 4 bases; nucleotides not matched to a gene: 6. There are 15 residues in the CDR3. CDR1 and CDR2 from the germline V gene are MDHEN and SYDVKM. Per the original methods: For nucleated cells, counts were estimated from reference gene primer amplification. Some clones are missing from TCRdb's copy, which holds only in-frame ones; the method was immunoSEQ multiplex PCR. The DNA was the basis for D and trimming; V, J and clone size are from that table. The top ten clones hold 6.5% to 9% of a sample with about 9,000 clones, 65% to 90% of them seen once. The J gene is TRBJ2-7, the V gene TRBV28, with 12 bases identical to TRBD2. The sequenced sample consisted of peripheral blood. The receptor was derived from a human donor in a cohort sampled during active COVID-19. This chain's CDR3 is CASSAYLAGGYEQYF. CDR3 coding DNA: TGTGCCAGCAGTGCATATCTAGCGGGAGGGTACGAGCAGTACTTC.